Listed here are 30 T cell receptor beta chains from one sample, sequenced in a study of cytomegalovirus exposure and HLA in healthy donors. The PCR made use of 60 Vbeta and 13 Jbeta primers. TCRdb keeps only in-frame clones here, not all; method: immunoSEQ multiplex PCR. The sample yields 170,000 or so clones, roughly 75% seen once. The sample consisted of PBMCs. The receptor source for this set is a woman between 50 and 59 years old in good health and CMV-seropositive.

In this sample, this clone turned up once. The CDR3, as DNA: TGTGCCAGCAGCTTAGCGGGGGGTAGGGGGCTAGAGCAGTTCTTC. This codes for CASSLAGGRGLEQFF. This sequence joins TRBV7-6 and TRBJ2-1, with D possibly matching TRBD1 (7 bases). The length of the CDR3 is 15 residues. V lost 0 bases to trimming and J lost 10 bases, with 16 bases between them. Per germline, CDR1 SGHVS and CDR2 FNYEAQ. Using reference TRBV7-6 and TRBJ2-1 for the parts outside the CDR3, the full variable domain is GAGVSQSPRYKVTKRGQDVALRCDPISGHVSLYWYRQALGQGPEFLTYFNYEAQQDKSGLPNDRFSAERPEGSISTLTIQRTEQRDSAMYRCASSLAGGRGLEQFFGPGTRLTVL.

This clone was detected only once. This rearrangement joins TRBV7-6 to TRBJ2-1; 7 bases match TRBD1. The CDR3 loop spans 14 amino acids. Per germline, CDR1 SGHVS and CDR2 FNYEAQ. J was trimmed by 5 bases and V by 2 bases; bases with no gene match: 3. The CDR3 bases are TGTGCCAGCAGCTTAAGGACAGGCAACAATGAGCAGTTCTTC. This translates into CASSLRTGNNEQFF. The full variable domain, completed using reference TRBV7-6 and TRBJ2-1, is GAGVSQSPRYKVTKRGQDVALRCDPISGHVSLYWYRQALGQGPEFLTYFNYEAQQDKSGLPNDRFSAERPEGSISTLTIQRTEQRDSAMYRCASSLRTGNNEQFFGPGTRLTVL.

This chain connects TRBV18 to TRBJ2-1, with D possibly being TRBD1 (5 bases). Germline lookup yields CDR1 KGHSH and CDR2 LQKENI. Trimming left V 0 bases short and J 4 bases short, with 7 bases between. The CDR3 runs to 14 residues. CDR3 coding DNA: TGTGCCAGCTCACCACCGGACAAGTACAATGAGCAGTTCTTC. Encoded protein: CASSPPDKYNEQFF.

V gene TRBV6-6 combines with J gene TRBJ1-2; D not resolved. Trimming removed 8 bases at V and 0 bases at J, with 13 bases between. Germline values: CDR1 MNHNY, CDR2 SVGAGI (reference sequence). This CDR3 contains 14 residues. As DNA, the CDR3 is TGTGCCAGCTCTGGCCCAGGTTCTAACTATGGCTACACCTTC. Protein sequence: CASSGPGSNYGYTF.

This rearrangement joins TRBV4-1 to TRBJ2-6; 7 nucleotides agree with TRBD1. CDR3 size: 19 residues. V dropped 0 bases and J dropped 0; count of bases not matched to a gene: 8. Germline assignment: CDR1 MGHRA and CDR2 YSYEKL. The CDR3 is CASSQDRQGANSGANVLTF. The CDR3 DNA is TGCGCCAGCAGCCAAGATAGACAGGGCGCCAACTCTGGGGCCAACGTCCTGACTTTC.

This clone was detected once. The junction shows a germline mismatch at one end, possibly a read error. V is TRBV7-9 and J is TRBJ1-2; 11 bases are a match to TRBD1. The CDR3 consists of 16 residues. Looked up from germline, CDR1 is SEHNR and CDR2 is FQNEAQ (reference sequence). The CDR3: CSSSLLPGQGEFGYTF. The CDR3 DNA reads TGTTCCAGCAGCTTACTCCCGGGACAGGGGGAGTTCGGCTACACCTTC.

The CDR3: CASSVSSSTDTQYF. CDR3 bases: TGTGCCAGCAGCGTTTCTTCGAGCACAGATACGCAGTATTTT. This chain joins TRBV9 and TRBJ2-3; no clear D gene. CDR3 size: 14 residues. V shed 2 bases and J shed 0 bases, with 7 bases lying between them. Germline V CDR1 and CDR2: SGDLS, YYNGEE.

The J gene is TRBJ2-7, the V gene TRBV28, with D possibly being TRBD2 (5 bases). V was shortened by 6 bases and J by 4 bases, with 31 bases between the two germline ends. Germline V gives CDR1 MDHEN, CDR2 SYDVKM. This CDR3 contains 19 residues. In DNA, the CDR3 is TGTGCCAGCAGATCAGCAGTTCTGAGACGGGTGGGGAGAACTTACGAGCAGTACTTC. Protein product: CASRSAVLRRVGRTYEQYF. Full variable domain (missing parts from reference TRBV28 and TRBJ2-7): DVKVTQSSRYLVKRTGEKVFLECVQDMDHENMFWYRQDPGLGLRLIYFSYDVKMKEKGDIPEGYSVSREKKERFSLILESASTNQTSMYLCASRSAVLRRVGRTYEQYFGPGTRLTVT.

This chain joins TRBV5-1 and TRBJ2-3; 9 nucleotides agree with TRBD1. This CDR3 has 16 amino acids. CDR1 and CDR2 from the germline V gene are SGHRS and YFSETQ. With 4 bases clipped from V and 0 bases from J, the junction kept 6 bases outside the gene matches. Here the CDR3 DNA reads TGCGCCAGCAGCCAGGTAGGGACAGGGAGCACAGATACGCAGTATTTT. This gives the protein CASSQVGTGSTDTQYF.

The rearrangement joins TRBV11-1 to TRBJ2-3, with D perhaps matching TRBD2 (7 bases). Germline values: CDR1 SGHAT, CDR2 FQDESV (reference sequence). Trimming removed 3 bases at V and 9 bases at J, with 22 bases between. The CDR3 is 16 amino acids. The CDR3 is CASSLKSRGTTGTQYF. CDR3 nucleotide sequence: TGTGCCAGCAGCTTGAAGTCGCGGGGGACCACAGGGACGCAGTATTTT.

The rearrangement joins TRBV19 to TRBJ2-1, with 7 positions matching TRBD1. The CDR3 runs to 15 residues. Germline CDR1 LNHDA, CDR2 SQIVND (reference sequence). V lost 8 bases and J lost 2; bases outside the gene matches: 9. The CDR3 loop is CASSSSGQAYNEQFF. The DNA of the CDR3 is TGTGCCAGTTCCTCCTCTGGACAGGCCTACAATGAGCAGTTCTTC.

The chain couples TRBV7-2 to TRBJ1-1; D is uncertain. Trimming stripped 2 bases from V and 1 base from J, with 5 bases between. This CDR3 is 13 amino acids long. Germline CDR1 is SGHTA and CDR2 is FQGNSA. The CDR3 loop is CASSLQENTEAFF. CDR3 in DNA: TGTGCCAGCAGCTTACAGGAGAACACTGAAGCTTTCTTT.

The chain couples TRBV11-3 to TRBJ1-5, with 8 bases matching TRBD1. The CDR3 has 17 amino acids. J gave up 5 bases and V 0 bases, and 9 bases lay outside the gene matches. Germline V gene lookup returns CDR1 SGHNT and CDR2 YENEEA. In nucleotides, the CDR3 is TGTGCCAGCAGCTTAGAGGCCCGCAGGGGGCGAGATCAGCCCCAGCATTTT. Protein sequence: CASSLEARRGRDQPQHF.

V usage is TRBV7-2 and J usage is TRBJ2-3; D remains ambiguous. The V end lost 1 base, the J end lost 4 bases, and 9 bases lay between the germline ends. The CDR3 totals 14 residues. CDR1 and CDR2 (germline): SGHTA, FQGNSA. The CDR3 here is CASSLDRRADTQYF. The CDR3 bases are TGTGCCAGCAGCTTAGATCGAAGAGCAGATACGCAGTATTTT.

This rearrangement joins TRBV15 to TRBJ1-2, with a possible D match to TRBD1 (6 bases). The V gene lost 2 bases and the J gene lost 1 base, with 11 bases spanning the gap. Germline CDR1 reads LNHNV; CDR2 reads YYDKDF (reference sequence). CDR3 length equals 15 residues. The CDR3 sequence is CATSRRQEINYGYTF. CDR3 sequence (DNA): TGTGCCACCAGCAGAAGACAGGAGATTAACTATGGCTACACCTTC.

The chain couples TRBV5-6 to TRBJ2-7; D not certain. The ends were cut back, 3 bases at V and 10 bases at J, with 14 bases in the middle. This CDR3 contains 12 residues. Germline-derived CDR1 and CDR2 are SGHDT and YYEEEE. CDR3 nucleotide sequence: TGTGCCAGCAGCTCCTTAGAGCCGATCCAGTACTTC. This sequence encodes CASSSLEPIQYF. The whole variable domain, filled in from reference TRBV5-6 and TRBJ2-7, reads DAGVTQSPTHLIKTRGQQVTLRCSPKSGHDTVSWYQQALGQGPQFIFQYYEEEERQRGNFPDRFSGHQFPNYSSELNVNALLLGDSALYLCASSSLEPIQYFGPGTRLTVT.

The CDR3: CSVIYDRARNTEAFF. The DNA for the CDR3 is TGCAGCGTTATTTATGACAGGGCTAGGAACACTGAAGCTTTCTTT. The chain recombines TRBV29-1 with TRBJ1-1; TRBD1 matches 7 bases. The CDR3 runs to 15 residues. Germline V lookup: CDR1 SQVTM, CDR2 ANQGSEA. V gave up 5 bases and J gave up 1 base; unmatched junction bases: 10.

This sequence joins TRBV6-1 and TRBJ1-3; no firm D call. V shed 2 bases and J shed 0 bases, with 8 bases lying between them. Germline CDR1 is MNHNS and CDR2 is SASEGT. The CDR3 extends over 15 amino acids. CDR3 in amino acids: CASSEMGVSGNTIYF. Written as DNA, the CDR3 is TGTGCCAGCAGTGAAATGGGCGTCTCTGGAAACACCATATATTTT.

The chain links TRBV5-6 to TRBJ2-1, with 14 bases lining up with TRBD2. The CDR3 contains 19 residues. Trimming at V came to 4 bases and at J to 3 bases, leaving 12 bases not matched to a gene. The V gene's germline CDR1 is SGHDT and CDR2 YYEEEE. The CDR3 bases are TGTGCCAGCAGCCTGACGGGACTAGCGGGAGTCTACGGCTACAATGAGCAGTTCTTC. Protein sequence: CASSLTGLAGVYGYNEQFF. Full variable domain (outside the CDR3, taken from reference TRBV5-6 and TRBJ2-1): DAGVTQSPTHLIKTRGQQVTLRCSPKSGHDTVSWYQQALGQGPQFIFQYYEEEERQRGNFPDRFSGHQFPNYSSELNVNALLLGDSALYLCASSLTGLAGVYGYNEQFFGPGTRLTVL.

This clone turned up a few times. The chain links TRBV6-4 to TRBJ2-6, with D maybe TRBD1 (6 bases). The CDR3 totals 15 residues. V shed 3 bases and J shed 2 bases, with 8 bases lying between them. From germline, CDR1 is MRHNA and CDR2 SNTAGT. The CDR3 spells CASSEWGPGANVLTF. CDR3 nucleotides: TGTGCCAGCAGTGAATGGGGGCCTGGGGCCAACGTCCTGACTTTC.

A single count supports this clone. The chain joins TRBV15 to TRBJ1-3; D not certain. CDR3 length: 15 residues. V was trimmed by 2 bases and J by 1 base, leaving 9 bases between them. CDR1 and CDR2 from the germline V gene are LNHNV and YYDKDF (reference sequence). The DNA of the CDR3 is TGTGCCACCAGCAGATCCCAGCGATCTGGAAACACCATATATTTT. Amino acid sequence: CATSRSQRSGNTIYF.

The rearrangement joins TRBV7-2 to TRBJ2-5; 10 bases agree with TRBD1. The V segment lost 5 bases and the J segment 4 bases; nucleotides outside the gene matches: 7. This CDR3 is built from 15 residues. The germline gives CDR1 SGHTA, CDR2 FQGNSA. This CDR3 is CASSLPGQGLETQYF. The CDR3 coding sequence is TGTGCCAGCAGCCTCCCGGGACAGGGGTTAGAGACCCAGTACTTC.

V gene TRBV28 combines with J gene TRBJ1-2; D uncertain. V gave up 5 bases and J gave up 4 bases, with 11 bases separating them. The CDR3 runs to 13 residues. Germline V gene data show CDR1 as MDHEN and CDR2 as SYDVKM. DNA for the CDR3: TGTGCCAGCAGTCCCCCCTCGGTCTATGGCTACACCTTC. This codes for CASSPPSVYGYTF.

Here the CDR3 DNA reads TGTGCCAGCAGCCATGGACAGGGTGATGAGCAGTTCTTC. Protein: CASSHGQGDEQFF. The rearrangement links TRBV4-2 to TRBJ2-1; TRBD1 matches 8 bases. Germline CDR1 LGHNA, CDR2 YNFKEQ. The CDR3 contains 13 residues. V shed 3 bases and J 8 bases; nucleotides not matched to a gene: 3.

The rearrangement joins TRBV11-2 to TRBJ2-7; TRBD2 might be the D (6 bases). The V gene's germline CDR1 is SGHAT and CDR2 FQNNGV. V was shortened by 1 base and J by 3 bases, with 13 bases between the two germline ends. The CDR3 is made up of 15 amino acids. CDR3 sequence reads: CASSLVWGESYEQYF. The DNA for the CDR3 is TGTGCCAGCAGCTTAGTGTGGGGGGAGAGCTACGAGCAGTACTTC.

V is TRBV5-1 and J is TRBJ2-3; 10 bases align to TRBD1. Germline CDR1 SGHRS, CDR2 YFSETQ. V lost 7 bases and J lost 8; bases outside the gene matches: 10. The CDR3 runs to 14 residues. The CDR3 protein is CASGSGTGASTQYF. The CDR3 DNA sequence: TGCGCCAGCGGATCCGGGACAGGGGCCTCTACGCAGTATTTT.

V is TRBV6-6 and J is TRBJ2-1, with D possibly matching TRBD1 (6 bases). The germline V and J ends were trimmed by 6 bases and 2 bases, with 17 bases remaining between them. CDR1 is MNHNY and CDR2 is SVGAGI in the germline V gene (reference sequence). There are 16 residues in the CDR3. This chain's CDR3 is CASSPYGQSTYNEQFF. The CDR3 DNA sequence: TGTGCCAGCAGCCCCTACGGACAGTCTACCTACAATGAGCAGTTCTTC.

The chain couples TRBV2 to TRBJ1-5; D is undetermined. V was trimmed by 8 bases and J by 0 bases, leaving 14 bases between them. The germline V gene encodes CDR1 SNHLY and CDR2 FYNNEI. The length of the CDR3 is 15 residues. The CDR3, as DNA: TGTGCCAGCCGGGGAAGCCAGCATAGCAATCAGCCCCAGCATTTT. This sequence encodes CASRGSQHSNQPQHF.

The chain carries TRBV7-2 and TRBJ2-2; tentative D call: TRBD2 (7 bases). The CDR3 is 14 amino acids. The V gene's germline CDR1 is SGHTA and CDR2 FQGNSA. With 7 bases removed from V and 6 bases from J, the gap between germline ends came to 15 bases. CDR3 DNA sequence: TGTGCCAGCACACCTGGGGGGGGCGCCGGGGAGCTGTTTTTT. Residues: CASTPGGGAGELFF.

CDR3 residues: CASRGVVEQYF. The DNA for the CDR3 is TGTGCCTCGCGGGGGGTCGTCGAGCAGTACTTC. The V and J genes are TRBV11-2 and TRBJ2-7; 8 nucleotides align to TRBD2. The germline V gene encodes CDR1 SGHAT and CDR2 FQNNGV. Trimming at V came to 11 bases and at J to 6 bases, leaving 6 bases not matched to a gene. This CDR3 has 11 residues.